This T cell receptor beta chain stems from a study of regulatory T cells in long-lasting Graves disease. Time point noted: newly diagnosed GD, antithyroid drugs for less than 3 months. There was RNA extracted from PBMCs, and the TCR library was made from it. Germline V gene data show CDR1 as DFQATT and CDR2 as SNEGSKA (reference sequence). The CDR3 extends over 14 amino acids. This clonotype was recorded many times. At one end the junction does not follow the germline gene, possibly because of a read error. CDR3 regions were amplified by Arm-PCR using iRepertoire HTBI primers to build TCR beta libraries. TCRdb fed the multiplex PCR reads into MiXCR, producing one record per CDR3 protein. The sample contains 370,000 or so distinct CDR3 sequences, about 17% of which appear only once. The same data also went into a second study, on T cells in Graves' hyperthyroidism and ophthalmopathy.

Specimen: peripheral blood mononuclear cells (PBMCs), collected at new diagnosis, from a patient treated with antithyroid drugs. This TCR came from a young woman with Graves disease. V is TRBV20-1 and J is TRBJ2-1; 13 positions agree with TRBD2. The CDR3 is CSATTSGGGNEQFF. As DNA, the CDR3 is TGCAGCGCTACTACTAGCGGGGGGGGCAATGAGCAGTTCTTC.